The clone carrying this T cell receptor beta chain has just a few counts. The V gene lost 1 base and the J gene lost 2 bases, with 9 bases spanning the gap. The CDR3 covers 14 residues. Germline V lookup: CDR1 SGHAT, CDR2 FQNNGV. These data belong to a study of graft-versus-host responses after intestinal transplantation. Study in general: Anti-thymocyte globulin induction, then tacrolimus and steroids for approximately 3 years, went to all recipients.

Clones were sequenced by immunoSEQ multiplex PCR, and TCRdb holds only the in-frame ones, with some missing. The table lists approximately 8,300 clones, around 28% of them singletons. Researchers placed around 200,000 CFSE-labeled responder cells in culture with around 200,000 irradiated, violet-dye-labeled stimulator cells. After mixed lymphocyte reaction, dividing CD4+ and CD8+ responder T cells were sorted. Study-wide results and caveats: Individuals carrying graft-donor T cell macrochimerism showed high graft-versus-host to host-versus-graft clonal ratios in allografts.

Sequencing used alloreactive CD8+ T cells from a mixed lymphocyte reaction culture, obtained before transplantation. Documented subset: CFSE-low proliferating T cells sorted from roughly 6-day pre-transplant mixed lymphocyte reaction (GvH or HvG direction). V is TRBV11-2 and J is TRBJ2-7; D unclear. The receptor was isolated from a human patient who was an organ donor for intestinal transplantation. The CDR3 DNA follows: TGTGCCAGCAGCTTAGGTCCAGAAACCTACGAGCAGTACTTC. The encoded protein is CASSLGPETYEQYF.